The sequence of this T cell receptor (beta chain) was determined in a study of blood T cells in healthy people across ages. V was pared by 3 bases and J by 4 bases, with 7 bases of the junction left unmatched. The CDR3 is made up of 16 amino acids. Germline loops: CDR1 SGHNT, CDR2 YENEEA. Findings of the study overall: The donors' CMV status was not determined, possibly confounding changes in expanded clonotypes.

Regarding this clonotype: The antigen is not known.

Alongside a J-beta primer mix, a sample-barcoded 5' primer served in a second PCR lasting 7 to 11 cycles. Each sample provided no less than 2.5 million CDR3-containing paired-end reads. TCRdb passed the 5' RACE reads through MiXCR, listing each CDR3 protein once. The sample consists of approximately 800,000 distinct CDR3 sequences, approximately 55% of them appearing once. The TCR was taken from an older man in good health. The rearrangement uses TRBV11-3 and TRBJ2-3; TRBD2 matches 10 bases. Sequences were obtained from blood. The CDR3 nucleotides read TGTGCCAGCAGCTTTGGTACTAGCGGGACGGCAGATACGCAGTATTTT. It specifies CASSFGTSGTADTQYF.